What follows are 13 T cell receptor beta chains derived from one specimen sequenced in a study of T-cell reconstitution after alpha-beta-depleted transplantation in children. The TCRbeta library was prepared with unique molecular identifiers. TCRdb reprocessed the PCR reads via MiXCR and lists one record per CDR3 protein. Here the sample spans hundreds of thousands of distinct CDR3 sequences, approximately 9.6% being singletons. The source material was PBMCs from the stem cell graft donor, sampled from the stem cell graft. The receptors were sampled from a human donor who donated a stem cell graft to a child with SCID.

This clonotype occurred a few times. This rearrangement joins TRBV12-3 or TRBV12-4 to TRBJ1-1; 7 nucleotides match TRBD1. V dropped 4 bases and J dropped 7; count of bases not matched to a gene: 6. This CDR3 has 13 residues. Here the CDR3 DNA reads TGTGCCAGCAGTTACAGACAGGGAGGTGAAGCTTTCTTT. It is translated as CASSYRQGGEAFF.

In this sample, this clonotype turned up many times. The CDR3 DNA reads TGTGCCAGCAGTGATTACACCGGGGCTGAAGCTTTCTTT. Protein: CASSDYTGAEAFF. This chain links TRBV12-3 or TRBV12-4 with TRBJ1-1; D not certain. Trimming removed 5 bases from V and 6 bases from J, with 13 bases in between. This CDR3 is built from 13 residues.

This clonotype was seen a handful of times. V usage is TRBV5-1 and J usage is TRBJ2-7; D is perhaps TRBD1 or TRBD2 (5 bases each). Germline V CDR1 and CDR2: SGHRS, YFSETQ. The CDR3 extends over 17 amino acids. Trimming stripped 1 base from V and 0 bases from J, with 17 bases between. CDR3 residues: CASSLSDKTGPSYEQYF. In DNA form, the CDR3 reads TGCGCCAGCAGCTTGTCGGACAAGACGGGGCCCTCCTACGAGCAGTACTTC.

Only a few counts were recorded for this clonotype. The chain couples TRBV11-1 to TRBJ2-1, with 10 bases fitting TRBD2. The V and J ends lost 1 base and 0 bases, in that order; junction bases with no gene match: 6. CDR3 length: 18 residues. Germline CDR1 SGHAT, CDR2 FQDESV (reference sequence). In DNA, the CDR3 is TGTGCCAGCAGCTTAGGAAAACTAGCGGGACCCTCCTACAATGAGCAGTTCTTC. This sequence encodes CASSLGKLAGPSYNEQFF.

This clonotype was found a few times. The J gene is TRBJ2-6, the V gene TRBV5-1; D is unresolved. The CDR3 sequence is 17 residues long. Germline V lookup: CDR1 SGHRS, CDR2 YFSETQ. V lost 4 bases and J lost 0, with 14 bases in between. The CDR3 spells CASSPSAWGSGANVLTF. In nucleotides, the CDR3 is TGCGCCAGCAGCCCCTCAGCCTGGGGCTCTGGGGCCAACGTCCTGACTTTC.

The chain employs TRBV27 and TRBJ2-3; 8 bases map to TRBD2. This CDR3 is built from 16 residues. Trimming at V came to 5 bases and at J to 2 bases, leaving 9 bases not matched to a gene. Germline CDR1 and CDR2: MNHEY and SMNVEV (reference sequence). The CDR3 bases are TGTGCCAGCAGTCTCCAGCGGGGGAGCCTCACAGATACGCAGTATTTT. Protein sequence: CASSLQRGSLTDTQYF.

The CDR3 reads CASSLALRGNEKLFF. The CDR3 DNA sequence: TGTGCCAGCAGCTTAGCGCTCCGCGGGAATGAAAAACTGTTTTTT. The chain joins TRBV7-2 to TRBJ1-4; D is undetermined. This CDR3 has 15 residues. Germline assignment: CDR1 SGHTA and CDR2 FQGNSA. Trimming left V 0 bases short and J 5 bases short, with 10 bases between.

The sample holds a few counts of this clonotype. This chain connects TRBV6-2 or TRBV6-3 to TRBJ2-2, with D possibly TRBD1 on 6 matching bases. The germline V gene has CDR1 MNHEY and CDR2 SVGEGT. The CDR3 consists of 17 residues. Between the trimmed V and J ends, which lost 7 bases and 7 bases, there was a span of 25 bases. In DNA form, the CDR3 reads TGTGCCAGCATTGGGATACGGCAGGGGCCTCAAGTCGGGGAGCTGTTTTTT. Its translation: CASIGIRQGPQVGELFF.

This clonotype was detected only a few times. This chain joins TRBV12-3 or TRBV12-4 and TRBJ2-1; 11 bases fit TRBD2. CDR3 length: 17 residues. V dropped 5 bases and J dropped 2; count of bases not matched to a gene: 8. This CDR3 is CASSPRLAGTTYNEQFF. In DNA, the CDR3 is TGTGCCAGCAGTCCTCGACTAGCGGGAACTACCTACAATGAGCAGTTCTTC.

In its sample, this clonotype was seen many times. J is TRBJ2-3 and V is TRBV7-8; D is unresolved. Germline V lookup: CDR1 SGHVS, CDR2 FQNEAQ. The V end was cut by 4 bases, the J end by 2 bases, with 13 bases between. CDR3 size: 15 residues. The CDR3 nucleotides are TGTGCCAGCAGCTCCCTGAACAGAAACACAGATACGCAGTATTTT. Amino acids: CASSSLNRNTDTQYF.

The table lists this clonotype with a few counts. This chain's CDR3 is CASSYSDRTYEQYF. The CDR3 DNA reads as TGTGCCAGCAGTTACTCGGACAGAACCTACGAGCAGTACTTC. The J gene is TRBJ2-7, the V gene TRBV6-5, with D perhaps matching TRBD1 (6 bases). The V end was cut by 0 bases, the J end by 2 bases, with 8 bases between. Germline V gene sequence: CDR1 MNHEY, CDR2 SVGAGI. CDR3 length: 14 amino acids.

The J gene is TRBJ2-3, the V gene TRBV7-2; a possible D gene is TRBD1 (6 bases). CDR3 size: 14 residues. Germline V gene data show CDR1 as SGHTA and CDR2 as FQGNSA. V shed 5 bases and J shed 2 bases, with 11 bases lying between them. The DNA of the CDR3 is TGTGCCAGCAGCCGGACAGCTGTCACAGATACGCAGTATTTT. Its translation is CASSRTAVTDTQYF.

This clonotype was seen a few times. This rearrangement joins TRBV14 to TRBJ1-4; the D is unclear. CDR3 length: 15 amino acids. The V end lost 1 base, the J end lost 5 bases, and 11 bases lay between the germline ends. The germline V gene has CDR1 SGHDN and CDR2 FVKESK. In DNA form, the CDR3 reads TGTGCCAGCAGCCAAGTTCCAGAAATAAATGAAAAACTGTTTTTT. The encoded protein is CASSQVPEINEKLFF.